Following are 16 T cell receptor beta chains from one sample sequenced in a study of PD-L1 blockade in urothelial cancer. Profiling relied on immunoSEQ multiplex PCR, and the TCRdb table lists in-frame clones only, not all of them. Among about 72,000 clones listed, under 90% were seen once. The specimen was PBMCs, collected around atezolizumab (anti-PD-L1) treatment. The receptor source for this set is a man aged 65 to 79 with urothelial cancer.

This chain connects TRBV12-5 to TRBJ1-2; TRBD1 aligns across 7 bases. V shed 6 bases, J shed 3 bases, and the junction held 7 bases outside the gene matches. Germline CDR1 is LGHNT and CDR2 is FRNRAP. The CDR3 runs to 14 residues. CDR3 coding DNA: TGTGCTAGTGGCCGAAACAGGGGAGACTATGGCTACACCTTC. Translation: CASGRNRGDYGYTF.

This clone was seen only a few times. This chain connects TRBV5-4 to TRBJ2-3, with D hard to call. With 1 base removed from V and 1 base from J, the gap between germline ends came to 7 bases. The CDR3 spans 14 residues. The germline gives CDR1 SGHNT, CDR2 YYREEE (reference sequence). The CDR3 loop reads CASSLTDRTDTQYF. The CDR3, as DNA: TGTGCCAGCAGCTTGACAGATCGCACAGATACGCAGTATTTT.

The DNA for the CDR3 is TGTGCCAGCTCACCAGCTCAAGGTCGGAGCCTCCACTTT. It yields the protein CASSPAQGRSLHF. The chain carries TRBV18 and TRBJ1-6; D remains unclear. V was pared by 2 bases and J by 15 bases, with 14 bases between. The CDR3 consists of 13 residues. Looked up from germline, CDR1 is KGHSH and CDR2 is LQKENI.

This clone was picked up a small number of times. This sequence joins TRBV5-6 and TRBJ2-7; 8 bases match TRBD1. CDR1 is SGHDT, CDR2 YYEEEE, per germline. CDR3 length: 13 residues. The V gene end was trimmed by 5 bases and the J gene end by 3 bases; junction bases not matched to a gene: 4. CDR3 sequence (DNA): TGTGCCAGCAGTTATGGACAGGGCTACGAGCAGTACTTC. Its protein product is CASSYGQGYEQYF.

This clone was seen only once. The rearrangement links TRBV9 to TRBJ2-2; the match to TRBD1 covers 8 bases. The CDR3 length is 24 residues. The V and J ends lost 0 bases and 0 bases, in that order; junction bases with no gene match: 25. The germline CDR1 and CDR2 sequences are SGDLS and YYNGEE. The CDR3 coding sequence is TGTGCCAGCAGCGTAGATCGGAACTGGGTAGATACAGGACAGGGCGGGGCGAACACCGGGGAGCTGTTTTTT. It yields the protein CASSVDRNWVDTGQGGANTGELFF.

The V call is TRBV28, the J call TRBJ2-1; a weak D match, TRBD2 (6 bases). Germline V gives CDR1 MDHEN, CDR2 SYDVKM. This CDR3 has 15 residues. V lost 5 bases and J 7 bases, leaving 18 bases between the germline ends. This chain's CDR3 is CASSPQPLARNEQFF. CDR3 DNA sequence: TGTGCCAGCAGTCCCCAGCCTCTAGCGCGGAATGAGCAGTTCTTC.

CDR3 nucleotide sequence: TGTGCCAGCAGCTATCCGGGACTAGGAGGAGAGACCCAGTACTTC. Residues: CASSYPGLGGETQYF. The chain recombines TRBV11-2 with TRBJ2-5; 8 positions match TRBD2. V lost 4 bases to trimming and J lost 4 bases; unmatched junction nucleotides: 8. Germline CDR1 reads SGHAT; CDR2 reads FQNNGV. This CDR3 has 15 amino acids.

This chain's CDR3 is CASHLAGGFNEQFF. CDR3 sequence (DNA): TGTGCCAGCCATCTAGCGGGAGGGTTCAATGAGCAGTTCTTC. V gene TRBV19 combines with J gene TRBJ2-1, with 12 nucleotides matching TRBD2. The length of the CDR3 is 14 residues. V shed 9 bases and J 6 bases; nucleotides not matched to a gene: 6. Germline loops: CDR1 LNHDA, CDR2 SQIVND (reference sequence).

The J gene is TRBJ1-2, the V gene TRBV28, with D possibly matching TRBD1 (6 bases). Germline CDR1 MDHEN, CDR2 SYDVKM. The CDR3 runs 15 residues. Trimming removed 2 bases from V and 4 bases from J, with 14 bases in between. The CDR3 is CASSLDRFNVYGYTF. The CDR3 DNA reads TGTGCCAGCAGTTTAGACAGGTTCAACGTCTATGGCTACACCTTC.

V and J are TRBV7-8 and TRBJ2-7, with D perhaps matching TRBD2 (5 bases). V was pared by 5 bases and J by 5 bases, with 16 bases between. The CDR3 length is 14 residues. CDR1 SGHVS and CDR2 FQNEAQ come from the germline V gene. For the CDR3, the DNA is TGTGCCAGCAGCCTAAGCCTAGCTAGCCACGAGCAGTACTTC. Amino acids: CASSLSLASHEQYF.

This chain joins TRBV2 and TRBJ2-3; weak D call: TRBD2 (6 bases). V lost 11 bases, J lost 2 bases, and 14 bases lay in between. The germline gives CDR1 SNHLY, CDR2 FYNNEI. The CDR3 length is 13 residues. The CDR3 DNA reads as TGTGCCGGGGGACTTTCCTTCACAGATACGCAGTATTTT. Amino acid sequence: CAGGLSFTDTQYF.

The chain has TRBV14 and TRBJ2-2, with a possible D match to TRBD1 (5 bases). The CDR3 loop spans 13 amino acids. Germline V gives CDR1 SGHDN, CDR2 FVKESK. V was cut by 3 bases and J by 6 bases, with 8 bases left in between. This chain's CDR3 is CASSQLGPGELFF. As DNA, the CDR3 is TGTGCCAGCAGCCAGTTGGGGCCCGGGGAGCTGTTTTTT.

This clone turned up a few times. The chain links TRBV30 to TRBJ1-2, with 9 nucleotides matching TRBD1. V lost 5 bases, J lost 9 bases, and 13 bases stayed unmatched. The CDR3 spans 14 residues. In germline, CDR1 is GTSNPN, CDR2 SVGIG (reference sequence). The CDR3 loop is CAWAKLQGAFSYTF. The CDR3 DNA reads as TGTGCCTGGGCTAAACTACAGGGGGCATTCAGCTACACCTTC.

This clone was found a few times. The chain employs TRBV7-3 and TRBJ2-1; TRBD2 aligns across 10 bases. Per the germline V gene, CDR1 is SGHTA and CDR2 is FQGTGA. With 4 bases clipped from V and 4 bases from J, the junction kept 4 bases outside the gene matches. This CDR3 is built from 15 residues. The CDR3 spells CASSSSSGRYNEQFF. The CDR3 coding sequence is TGTGCCAGCAGCTCTTCTAGCGGGAGATACAATGAGCAGTTCTTC.

This chain connects TRBV2 to TRBJ1-1, with D perhaps TRBD1 (5 bases). Looked up from germline, CDR1 is SNHLY and CDR2 is FYNNEI. CDR3 size: 14 residues. Trimming took 3 bases from V and 4 from J, leaving 12 bases between them. CDR3 loop: CASSDAIRGTEAFF. CDR3 nucleotides: TGTGCCAGCAGTGACGCTATAAGGGGCACTGAAGCTTTCTTT. The complete variable domain, with remaining parts taken from reference TRBV2 and TRBJ1-1, reads EPEVTQTPSHQVTQMGQEVILRCVPISNHLYFYWYRQILGQKVEFLVSFYNNEISEKSEIFDDQFSVERPDGSNFTLKIRSTKLEDSAMYFCASSDAIRGTEAFFGQGTRLTVV.

The rearrangement joins TRBV15 to TRBJ1-1; 9 nucleotides agree with TRBD1. This CDR3 has 16 amino acids. The ends lost 1 base at V and 5 bases at J; junction bases unmatched: 8. The germline gives CDR1 LNHNV, CDR2 YYDKDF (reference sequence). CDR3 residues: CATSRGRQGGRTEAFF. The CDR3 DNA is TGTGCCACCAGCAGAGGTCGACAGGGGGGGAGGACTGAAGCTTTCTTT. The full variable domain, rest sourced from reference TRBV15 and TRBJ1-1, is DAMVIQNPRYQVTQFGKPVTLSCSQTLNHNVMYWYQQKSSQAPKLLFHYYDKDFNNEADTPDNFQSRRPNTSFCFLDIRSPGLGDTAMYLCATSRGRQGGRTEAFFGQGTRLTVV.